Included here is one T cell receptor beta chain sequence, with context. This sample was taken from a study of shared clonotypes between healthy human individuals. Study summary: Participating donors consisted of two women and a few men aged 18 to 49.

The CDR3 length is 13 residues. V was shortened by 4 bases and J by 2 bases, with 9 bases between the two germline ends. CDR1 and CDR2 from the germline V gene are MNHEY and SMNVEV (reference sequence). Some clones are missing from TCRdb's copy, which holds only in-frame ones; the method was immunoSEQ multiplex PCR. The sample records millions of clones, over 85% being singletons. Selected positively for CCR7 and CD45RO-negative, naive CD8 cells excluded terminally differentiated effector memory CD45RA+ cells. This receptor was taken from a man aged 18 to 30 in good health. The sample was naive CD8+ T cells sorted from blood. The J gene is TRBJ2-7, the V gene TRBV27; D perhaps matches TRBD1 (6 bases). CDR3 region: CASSSDSAYEQYF. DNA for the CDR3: TGTGCCAGCAGTTCGGACAGCGCCTACGAGCAGTACTTC.